This TCR beta chain was identified during a study of T cell responses to AZD1222 COVID-19 vaccine. Study in general: Second doses that came at about 4 or about 12 weeks were put together.

The data were produced by immunoSEQ multiplex PCR, yet TCRdb's version contains in-frame clones alone and is incomplete. The sample shows 120,000 to 150,000 clones, 70% to 90% of them seen only once. The ends were cut back, 5 bases at V and 4 bases at J, with 14 bases in the middle. This CDR3 spans 14 amino acids. Germline V gives CDR1 MNHEY, CDR2 SMNVEV (reference sequence). This receptor was obtained from an adult in good health. The chain links TRBV27 to TRBJ1-2; D unresolved. Specimen: peripheral blood, collected on day 0 of AZD1222 vaccination. The CDR3 nucleotides read TGTGCCAGCAGTCCCGACATTTATACCTATGGCTACACCTTC. This codes for CASSPDIYTYGYTF.